The next 25 T cell receptor beta chains were all read from a single sample in a study of shared clonotypes between healthy human individuals. Repertoires were generated with immunoSEQ multiplex PCR, while TCRdb's copy carries only in-frame clones and drops some. The sample lists over 2 million clones; approximately 94% were seen once. Naive-designated CD8 cells lacked CD45RO, were positively enriched for CCR7, and omitted terminally differentiated effector memory CD45RA+ cells. The sample taken for sequencing was naive CD8+ T cells sorted from blood. The origin of the receptors is a man between 18 and 35 years old in good health.

The V gene is TRBV18, the J gene TRBJ2-3; 7 nucleotides agree with TRBD2. J lost 1 base, V lost 3 bases, and 7 bases had no gene match. The CDR3 runs to 16 residues. The V gene's germline CDR1 is KGHSH and CDR2 LQKENI. The DNA of the CDR3 is TGTGCCAGCTCACCTACTCGCGGGGGAGGCACAGATACGCAGTATTTT. Translated: CASSPTRGGGTDTQYF.

In this sample, this clone turned up a few times. The genes are TRBV5-6 and TRBJ1-2; 10 nucleotides align to TRBD1. Germline CDR1 SGHDT, CDR2 YYEEEE. The V gene end was trimmed by 6 bases and the J gene end by 4 bases; junction bases not matched to a gene: 15. This CDR3 region has 17 residues. CDR3 sequence (DNA): TGTGCCAGCATAAGGTATTTGGGACAGGGGAATGTCTATGGCTACACCTTC. Translation gives CASIRYLGQGNVYGYTF.

The chain recombines TRBV5-1 with TRBJ2-3; D uncertain. Trimming cost V 1 base and J 2 bases, with 11 bases left between them. CDR1 is SGHRS, CDR2 YFSETQ, per germline. The CDR3 is 15 residues long. The CDR3 DNA is TGCGCCAGCAGCTTGTTAGACCTGGCCACAGATACGCAGTATTTT. Translation: CASSLLDLATDTQYF.

The V call is TRBV4-1, the J call TRBJ1-2, with D possibly being TRBD1 (5 bases). Trimming removed 3 bases from V and 6 bases from J, with 14 bases in between. This CDR3 has 14 amino acids. CDR1 is MGHRA and CDR2 is YSYEKL in the germline V gene. CDR3 DNA sequence: TGCGCCAGCAGCCATATGGAGGGGCCGGATGGCTACACCTTC. Its protein is CASSHMEGPDGYTF.

The chain joins TRBV5-1 to TRBJ2-7; the match to TRBD2 covers 10 bases. Germline V gene sequence: CDR1 SGHRS, CDR2 YFSETQ. V trimming: 4 bases; J trimming: 3 bases; junction bases outside the gene matches: 4. The CDR3 runs to 14 residues. The CDR3 loop reads CASSLEREGYEQYF. The CDR3 DNA is TGCGCCAGCAGCCTCGAGCGGGAGGGCTACGAGCAGTACTTC.

Comments on this clone: One end of the junction does not line up with germline, which may come from a read error. The rearrangement uses TRBV27 and TRBJ1-1; no definite D call. Germline CDR1 MNHEY, CDR2 SMNVEV (reference sequence). CDR3 length: 11 amino acids. The CDR3 loop reads CAPWASTETFF. DNA of the CDR3: TGTGCCCCCTGGGCCTCCACTGAAACTTTCTTT.

The V and J genes are TRBV29-1 and TRBJ2-2; possible D gene TRBD1, 6 bases. The CDR3 covers 16 residues. V was clipped by 2 bases and J by 5 bases, with 18 bases between them. Germline V lookup: CDR1 SQVTM, CDR2 ANQGSEA. The CDR3, as DNA: TGCAGCGTTGAAAACCCACGAGCAGGGGAGACCGGGGAGCTGTTTTTT. Translation gives CSVENPRAGETGELFF.

This rearrangement joins TRBV4-1 to TRBJ2-7; TRBD2 matches at 9 bases. CDR1 MGHRA and CDR2 YSYEKL come from the germline V gene. The V and J ends lost 2 bases and 7 bases, in that order; junction bases with no gene match: 9. The CDR3 is 15 residues long. CDR3 protein: CASSQLAGAPFEQYF. For the CDR3, the DNA is TGCGCCAGCAGCCAATTAGCGGGAGCCCCGTTTGAGCAGTACTTC.

The rearrangement links TRBV9 to TRBJ2-7, with TRBD2 identical over 11 bases. Per germline, CDR1 SGDLS and CDR2 YYNGEE. The CDR3 is 15 amino acids. J was trimmed by 1 base and V by 3 bases; bases with no gene match: 3. The CDR3 nucleotides are TGTGCCAGCAGCGAACTAGCGGGAGAGTCCTACGAGCAGTACTTC. This codes for CASSELAGESYEQYF.

This chain joins TRBV28 and TRBJ2-7, with D maybe TRBD2 (7 bases). The CDR3 has 16 amino acids. The germline CDR1 and CDR2 sequences are MDHEN and SYDVKM. With 5 bases removed from V and 2 bases from J, the gap between germline ends came to 19 bases. The CDR3 nucleotides are TGTGCCAGCAGTATCTTGGCGGGGGCAAAAACCTACGAGCAGTACTTC. This encodes CASSILAGAKTYEQYF.

The V gene is TRBV7-3, the J gene TRBJ2-7; D unclear. The CDR3 is made up of 12 amino acids. Per germline, CDR1 SGHTA and CDR2 FQGTGA. V was pared by 4 bases and J by 6 bases, with 10 bases between. The CDR3 is CASSSAAFEQYF. The CDR3 nucleotides are TGTGCCAGCAGCTCGGCCGCATTCGAGCAGTACTTC.

V and J are TRBV19 and TRBJ2-1; 8 bases agree with TRBD2. The CDR3 totals 16 residues. The germline gives CDR1 LNHDA, CDR2 SQIVND (reference sequence). Unmatched junction bases numbered 12, after V lost 5 bases and J lost 6 bases. CDR3 nucleotide sequence: TGTGCCAGTAGTGTCCTCTCGGGGGGGCTGGGCAATGAGCAGTTCTTC. Amino acids: CASSVLSGGLGNEQFF.

The J gene is TRBJ2-1, the V gene TRBV28; 10 bases are shared with TRBD2. Losses at the gene ends were 3 bases for V and 3 bases for J; bases not matched to a gene: 11. The CDR3 runs 18 residues. Germline values: CDR1 MDHEN, CDR2 SYDVKM. The DNA for the CDR3 is TGTGCCAGCAGTTTCTACGGAGGACTAGCGGCCCTCTACAATGAGCAGTTCTTC. It codes for CASSFYGGLAALYNEQFF.

The V and J genes are TRBV6-1 and TRBJ2-7; 10 bases map to TRBD2. The trim removed 2 bases at V and 3 bases at J, leaving 7 bases unmatched. The CDR3 contains 16 residues. Germline CDR1 is MNHNS and CDR2 is SASEGT. Written as DNA, the CDR3 is TGTGCCAGCAGTGAATTTGGGCTAGCGGGAGACTACGAGCAGTACTTC. Encoded protein: CASSEFGLAGDYEQYF.

The chain joins TRBV27 to TRBJ2-7, with no clear D. Looked up from germline, CDR1 is MNHEY and CDR2 is SMNVEV (reference sequence). Trimming removed 6 bases at V and 5 bases at J, with 11 bases between. The CDR3 spans 12 residues. CDR3 protein: CASSQMGHEQYF. In DNA form, the CDR3 reads TGTGCCAGCAGCCAAATGGGCCACGAGCAGTACTTC.

This clone was picked up a small number of times. This chain uses TRBV18 with TRBJ2-7; no definite D call. The CDR3 totals 11 residues. Germline V CDR1 and CDR2: KGHSH, LQKENI. V was shortened by 5 bases and J by 4 bases, with 6 bases between the two germline ends. CDR3 nucleotides: TGTGCCAGCTCAGAGTCTTACGAGCAGTACTTC. It encodes CASSESYEQYF.

In nucleotides, the CDR3 is TGCGCCAGCAGCTTGGAATCCCGGGGACAGGGGGTATATGGCTACACCTTC. Its protein product is CASSLESRGQGVYGYTF. V and J are TRBV5-1 and TRBJ1-2; TRBD1 agrees at 11 bases. Germline-derived CDR1 and CDR2 are SGHRS and YFSETQ. The CDR3 covers 17 residues. V shed 0 bases and J 5 bases; nucleotides not matched to a gene: 9.

V is TRBV7-9 and J is TRBJ2-7, with a weak D call TRBD2 (7 bases). V was shortened by 5 bases and J by 4 bases, with 21 bases between the two germline ends. Germline CDR1 reads SEHNR; CDR2 reads FQNEAQ (reference sequence). CDR3 size: 16 residues. CDR3 protein: CASSPGEGRHWYEQYF. As DNA, the CDR3 is TGTGCCAGCAGCCCAGGGGAGGGACGCCATTGGTACGAGCAGTACTTC.

The V gene is TRBV5-4, the J gene TRBJ1-6; no firm D call. Germline CDR1 and CDR2: SGHNT and YYREEE (reference sequence). There are 16 residues in the CDR3. V lost 0 bases, J lost 4 bases, and 11 bases lay in between. The CDR3 sequence: CASSLGGEEYNSPLHF. The DNA of the CDR3 is TGTGCCAGCAGCTTGGGCGGGGAAGAGTATAATTCACCCCTCCACTTT.

This chain uses TRBV27 with TRBJ1-5; D may be TRBD1 (6 bases). This CDR3 has 17 amino acids. CDR1 MNHEY and CDR2 SMNVEV come from the germline V gene (reference sequence). V was pared by 4 bases and J by 5 bases, with 21 bases between. CDR3 residues: CASSSTRVRGLDQPQHF. The DNA for the CDR3 is TGTGCCAGCAGTTCCACCCGAGTCAGGGGCTTGGATCAGCCCCAGCATTTT.

The rearrangement uses TRBV27 and TRBJ2-1; tentatively, D is TRBD2 (6 bases). Germline CDR1 and CDR2: MNHEY and SMNVEV (reference sequence). V was shortened by 3 bases and J by 12 bases, with 21 bases between the two germline ends. This CDR3 contains 15 residues. CDR3 nucleotide sequence: TGTGCCAGCAGTTTTTACGGGGGAGAGTATAGTTCGCAGTTCTTC. It specifies CASSFYGGEYSSQFF.

This clone was seen just once. V is TRBV9 and J is TRBJ2-5, with 10 nucleotides matching TRBD2. With 4 bases clipped from V and 5 bases from J, the junction kept 2 bases outside the gene matches. CDR3 size: 13 residues. Germline V CDR1 and CDR2: SGDLS, YYNGEE. This CDR3 is CASSLAGVETQYF. For the CDR3, the DNA is TGTGCCAGCAGCCTAGCGGGAGTGGAGACCCAGTACTTC.

This chain connects TRBV7-9 to TRBJ2-5, with 12 bases matching TRBD1. CDR1 and CDR2 from the germline V gene are SEHNR and FQNEAQ (reference sequence). CDR3 size: 17 residues. Unmatched junction bases numbered 10, after V lost 4 bases and J lost 4 bases. The CDR3 sequence is CASSWGMGQGASETQYF. The CDR3 DNA sequence: TGTGCCAGCAGCTGGGGGATGGGACAGGGGGCATCAGAGACCCAGTACTTC.

V gene TRBV4-3 combines with J gene TRBJ2-5, with a possible D match to TRBD1 (5 bases). There are 15 residues in the CDR3. Per germline, CDR1 LGHNA and CDR2 YSLEER. V lost 0 bases to trimming and J lost 0 bases, with 8 bases between them. The CDR3 bases are TGCGCCAGCAGCCAAGATGACAGCGACCAAGAGACCCAGTACTTC. It translates to CASSQDDSDQETQYF.

This chain joins TRBV9 and TRBJ2-7; possible D gene TRBD2, 7 bases. This CDR3 comprises 17 residues. V lost 4 bases to trimming and J lost 10 bases, with 30 bases between them. CDR1 and CDR2 (germline): SGDLS, YYNGEE. CDR3 sequence: CASSPAYRGQRGGEQYF. CDR3 nucleotide sequence: TGTGCCAGCAGCCCCGCTTACCGGGGTCAAAGGGGGGGCGAACAGTACTTC.